These 19 T cell receptor beta chains came from one sample sequenced in a study of beta chain features in type 1 diabetes. These TCRs' antigens remain unknown. Findings of the study overall: Moderately but significantly shorter TCRB CDR3s were found in Type 1 diabetes patients in all four CD4+ subsets.

Isolated RNA was reverse transcribed in full, so expressed TCRB transcripts were sequenced. Measured with immunoSEQ multiplex PCR; TCRdb has only the in-frame clones, and not every one. The table has fewer than 16,000 clones, approximately 76% seen once. Sequenced: stem cell memory CD4+ T cells from blood. These receptor sequences come from a woman between 18 and 29 years old with type 1 diabetes.

The chain is built from TRBV10-3 and TRBJ2-3, with unresolved D. V was cut by 7 bases and J by 0 bases, with 14 bases left in between. Looked up from germline, CDR1 is ENHRY and CDR2 is SYGVKD. This CDR3 spans 15 amino acids. In DNA form, the CDR3 reads TGTGCCATCAATTCACGGAGTTTTAGCACAGATACGCAGTATTTT. Amino acids: CAINSRSFSTDTQYF.

This rearrangement joins TRBV13 to TRBJ2-1; 11 nucleotides agree with TRBD2. CDR1 is PRHDT and CDR2 is FYEKMQ in the germline V gene (reference sequence). The CDR3 is 15 residues long. Trimming removed 5 bases from V and 7 bases from J; junction bases left unmatched: 7. CDR3 residues: CASSLIAGGPNEQFF. CDR3 bases: TGTGCCAGCAGCCTGATAGCGGGAGGGCCGAATGAGCAGTTCTTC. The full variable domain, in which reference TRBV13 and TRBJ2-1 provide the parts outside the CDR3, is AAGVIQSPRHLIKEKRETATLKCYPIPRHDTVYWYQQGPGQDPQFLISFYEKMQSDKGSIPDRFSAQQFSDYHSELNMSSLELGDSALYFCASSLIAGGPNEQFFGPGTRLTVL.

V usage is TRBV7-2 and J usage is TRBJ1-1; D is undetermined. The CDR3 length is 14 residues. V lost 4 bases, J lost 0 bases, and 9 bases lay in between. Germline CDR1 is SGHTA and CDR2 is FQGNSA. The CDR3 DNA sequence: TGTGCCAGCAGCTACGGGTCAATGAACACTGAAGCTTTCTTT. Its translation: CASSYGSMNTEAFF. Full variable domain (rest looked up from reference TRBV7-2 and TRBJ1-1): GAGVSQSPSNKVTEKGKDVELRCDPISGHTALYWYRQSLGQGLEFLIYFQGNSAPDKSGLPSDRFSAERTGGSVSTLTIQRTQQEDSAVYLCASSYGSMNTEAFFGQGTRLTVV.

In this sample, this clone turned up a few times. V is TRBV28 and J is TRBJ1-1; maybe TRBD1 (6 bases). CDR3 length: 13 residues. V shed 5 bases and J shed 6 bases, with 13 bases lying between them. The germline V gene encodes CDR1 MDHEN and CDR2 SYDVKM. The CDR3 loop is CASSQGLPPEAFF. Here the CDR3 DNA reads TGTGCCAGCAGTCAGGGGTTACCCCCTGAAGCTTTCTTT.

The CDR3 loop reads CASSRTGVGYGYTF. DNA of the CDR3: TGTGCCAGCAGTCGTACGGGGGTTGGTTATGGCTACACCTTC. This chain uses TRBV25-1 with TRBJ1-2; weak D call: TRBD1 (5 bases). Germline V CDR1 and CDR2: MGHDK, SYGVNS. The CDR3 is 14 residues long. The V end was cut by 5 bases, the J end by 5 bases, with 15 bases between.

The chain uses TRBV2 and TRBJ1-4, with 9 bases fitting TRBD1. The CDR3 covers 13 residues. The V segment lost 6 bases and the J segment 10 bases; nucleotides outside the gene matches: 6. CDR1 and CDR2 (germline): SNHLY, FYNNEI. The CDR3 region is CASRDRGGGKLFF. CDR3 DNA: TGTGCCAGCAGGGACAGGGGAGGAGGAAAACTGTTTTTT.

This clone was recorded once. This rearrangement joins TRBV28 to TRBJ1-2, with no clear D. V lost 5 bases, J lost 4 bases, and 17 bases lay in between. The CDR3 loop spans 15 amino acids. Germline V lookup: CDR1 MDHEN, CDR2 SYDVKM. The CDR3, as DNA: TGTGCCAGCAGTACCCTGGGCCTCGGTCTCTATGGCTACACCTTC. Translation gives CASSTLGLGLYGYTF.

The chain carries TRBV7-3 and TRBJ1-3; a weak D match, TRBD1 (6 bases). Germline V gives CDR1 SGHTA, CDR2 FQGTGA. The CDR3 is made up of 13 amino acids. V lost 5 bases, J lost 7 bases, and 12 bases lay in between. In nucleotides, the CDR3 is TGTGCCAGCAGCCGCGGGGGGGCGAACACCATATATTTT. Protein: CASSRGGANTIYF. The full variable domain, in which reference TRBV7-3 and TRBJ1-3 provide the parts outside the CDR3, is GAGVSQTPSNKVTEKGKYVELRCDPISGHTALYWYRQSLGQGPEFLIYFQGTGAADDSGLPNDRFFAVRPEGSVSTLKIQRTERGDSAVYLCASSRGGANTIYFGEGSWLTVV.

This chain uses TRBV12-5 with TRBJ2-2; 7 positions agree with TRBD2. Germline lookup yields CDR1 LGHNT and CDR2 FRNRAP. The V gene end was trimmed by 0 bases and the J gene end by 4 bases; junction bases not matched to a gene: 5. This CDR3 contains 16 residues. The DNA for the CDR3 is TGTGCTAGTGGTTTGGTACTTGCGGGAGTCACCGGGGAGCTGTTTTTT. Protein product: CASGLVLAGVTGELFF.

The chain links TRBV7-2 to TRBJ2-5, with TRBD1 identical over 8 bases. Per the germline V gene, CDR1 is SGHTA and CDR2 is FQGNSA. CDR3 size: 16 residues. After removal of 5 bases from V and 1 base from J, the junction contained 9 bases not matched to a gene. In DNA form, the CDR3 reads TGTGCCAGCAGCGTCGCAGGGGGCGTCCGCCAAGAGACCCAGTACTTC. Protein: CASSVAGGVRQETQYF.

The CDR3 reads CASSDPRRQGTEAFF. The CDR3 DNA follows: TGTGCCAGCAGCGACCCCCGAAGACAGGGCACTGAAGCTTTCTTT. This rearrangement joins TRBV7-9 to TRBJ1-1; 7 bases fit TRBD1. Germline values: CDR1 SEHNR, CDR2 FQNEAQ (reference sequence). The CDR3 covers 15 residues. Unmatched junction bases numbered 10, after V lost 5 bases and J lost 4 bases.

The V and J genes are TRBV5-1 and TRBJ1-2, with 9 bases that match TRBD1. The length of the CDR3 is 14 residues. The ends lost 6 bases at V and 0 bases at J; junction bases unmatched: 3. The germline CDR1 and CDR2 sequences are SGHRS and YFSETQ. CDR3 sequence (DNA): TGCGCCAGCACCGGGACAGGGTCTAACTATGGCTACACCTTC. It encodes CASTGTGSNYGYTF.

This clone was observed a handful of times. This chain joins TRBV10-2 and TRBJ2-3; 15 bases fit TRBD2. The trim removed 7 bases at V and 7 bases at J, leaving 9 bases unmatched. CDR3 size: 16 residues. Germline V gives CDR1 WSHSY, CDR2 SAAADI. The CDR3 DNA sequence: TGCGCCAGCACCAAGGGACTAGCGGGAGGACCATATACGCAGTATTTT. Its protein product is CASTKGLAGGPYTQYF.

V usage is TRBV7-2 and J usage is TRBJ2-1, with 7 bases identical to TRBD2. V lost 5 bases and J lost 10; bases outside the gene matches: 11. This CDR3 contains 14 residues. The germline gives CDR1 SGHTA, CDR2 FQGNSA. CDR3 region: CASSLWGGEDEQFF. The DNA for the CDR3 is TGTGCCAGCAGCCTCTGGGGGGGGGAAGACGAGCAGTTCTTC.

This chain connects TRBV6-6 to TRBJ2-1, with TRBD1 as a possible D gene (6 bases). Germline V CDR1 and CDR2: MNHNY, SVGAGI (reference sequence). V lost 2 bases and J 2 bases, leaving 7 bases between the germline ends. This CDR3 comprises 14 residues. The CDR3 is CASSYQGPYNEQFF. The CDR3 DNA sequence: TGTGCCAGCAGTTACCAGGGGCCCTACAATGAGCAGTTCTTC.

The chain employs TRBV9 and TRBJ2-2; D perhaps matches TRBD1 (6 bases). This CDR3 has 14 amino acids. The germline V gene encodes CDR1 SGDLS and CDR2 YYNGEE. The ends were cut back, 5 bases at V and 2 bases at J, with 10 bases in the middle. DNA of the CDR3: TGTGCCAGCAGTTACAGGGCTAACACCGGGGAGCTGTTTTTT. Translation gives CASSYRANTGELFF. Looking up the rest from reference TRBV9 and TRBJ2-2 gives the full variable domain: DSGVTQTPKHLITATGQRVTLRCSPRSGDLSVYWYQQSLDQGLQFLIQYYNGEERAKGNILERFSAQQFPDLHSELNLSSLELGDSALYFCASSYRANTGELFFGEGSRLTVL.

The chain carries TRBV9 and TRBJ2-7; TRBD2 aligns across 13 bases. After removal of 0 bases from V and 7 bases from J, the junction contained 4 bases not matched to a gene. Germline lookup yields CDR1 SGDLS and CDR2 YYNGEE. The CDR3 is made up of 15 amino acids. The CDR3: CASSVGLAGGWEQYF. The CDR3 DNA sequence: TGTGCCAGCAGCGTAGGACTAGCGGGAGGTTGGGAGCAGTACTTC.

The J gene is TRBJ2-2, the V gene TRBV7-2; D unresolved. Trimming removed 3 bases from V and 0 bases from J, with 8 bases in between. Germline V gene sequence: CDR1 SGHTA, CDR2 FQGNSA. The CDR3 spans 15 residues. The CDR3 DNA follows: TGTGCCAGCAGCTTCCTGACTCCGAACACCGGGGAGCTGTTTTTT. Protein: CASSFLTPNTGELFF.

This clone has only a few counts. The rearrangement uses TRBV5-4 and TRBJ1-3; TRBD1 aligns across 9 bases. The CDR3 is 16 amino acids. J was trimmed by 0 bases and V by 0 bases; bases with no gene match: 1. CDR1 is SGHNT and CDR2 is YYREEE in the germline V gene (reference sequence). The CDR3 spells CASSLVTGGSGNTIYF. The CDR3 bases are TGTGCCAGCAGCTTGGTGACAGGGGGCTCTGGAAACACCATATATTTT.